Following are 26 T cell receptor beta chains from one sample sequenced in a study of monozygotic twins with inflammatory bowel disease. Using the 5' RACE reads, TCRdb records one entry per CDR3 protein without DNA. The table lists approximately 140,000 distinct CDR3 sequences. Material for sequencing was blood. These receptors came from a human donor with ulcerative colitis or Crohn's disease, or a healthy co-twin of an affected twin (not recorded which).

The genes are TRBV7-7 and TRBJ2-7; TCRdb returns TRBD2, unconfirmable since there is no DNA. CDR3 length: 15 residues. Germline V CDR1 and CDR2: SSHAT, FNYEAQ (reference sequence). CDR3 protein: CASSRGLNRNHEQYF.

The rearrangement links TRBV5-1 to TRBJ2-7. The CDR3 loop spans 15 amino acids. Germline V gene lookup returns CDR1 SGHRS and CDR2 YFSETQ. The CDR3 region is CASSEDKAGTYEQYF.

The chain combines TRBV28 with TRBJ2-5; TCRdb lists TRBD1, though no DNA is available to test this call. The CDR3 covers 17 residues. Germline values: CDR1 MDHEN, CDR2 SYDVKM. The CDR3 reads CASSLSGSGGLQETQYF.

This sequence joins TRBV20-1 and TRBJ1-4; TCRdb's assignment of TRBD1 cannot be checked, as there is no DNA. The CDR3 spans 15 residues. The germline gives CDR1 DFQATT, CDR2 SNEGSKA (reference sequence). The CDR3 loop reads CSARVQGRGNEKLFF.

The CDR3 reads CASSPGSTDNSPLHF. This chain links TRBV11-2 with TRBJ1-6; the TCRdb D gene call, TRBD1, has no DNA to confirm it. This CDR3 is built from 15 residues. CDR1 SGHAT and CDR2 FQNNGV come from the germline V gene.

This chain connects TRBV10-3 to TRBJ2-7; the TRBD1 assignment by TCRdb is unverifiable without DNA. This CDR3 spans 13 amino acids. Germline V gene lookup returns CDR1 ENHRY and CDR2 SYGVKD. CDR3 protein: CAISSTDSYEQYF.

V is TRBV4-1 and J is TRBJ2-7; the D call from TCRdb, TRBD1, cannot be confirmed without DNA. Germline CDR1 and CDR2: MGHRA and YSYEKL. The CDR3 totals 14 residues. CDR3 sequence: CASSQAGGYNEQYF.

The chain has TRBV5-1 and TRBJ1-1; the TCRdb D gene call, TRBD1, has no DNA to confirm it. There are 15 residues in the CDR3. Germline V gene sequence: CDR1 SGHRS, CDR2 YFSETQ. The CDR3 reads CASSWGTAPNTEAFF.

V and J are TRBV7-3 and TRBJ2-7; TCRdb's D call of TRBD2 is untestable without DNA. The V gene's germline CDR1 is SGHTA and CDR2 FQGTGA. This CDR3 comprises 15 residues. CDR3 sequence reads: CASSLKGEGSYEQYF.

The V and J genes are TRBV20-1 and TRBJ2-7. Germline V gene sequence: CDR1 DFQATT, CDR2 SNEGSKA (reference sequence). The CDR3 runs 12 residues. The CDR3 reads CSASFRIYEQYF.

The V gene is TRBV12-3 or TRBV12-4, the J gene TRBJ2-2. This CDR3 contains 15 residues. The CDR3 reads CASSLARTYTGELFF.

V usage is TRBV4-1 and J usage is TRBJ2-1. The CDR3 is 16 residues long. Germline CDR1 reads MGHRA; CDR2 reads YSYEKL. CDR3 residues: CASSHTTTTVNNEQFF.

The CDR3 sequence is CATSDSGTLAGGPTDTQYF. This sequence joins TRBV24-1 and TRBJ2-3; checking the TCRdb D call of TRBD2 is not possible without DNA. The length of the CDR3 is 19 residues. The germline CDR1 and CDR2 sequences are KGHDR and SFDVKD.

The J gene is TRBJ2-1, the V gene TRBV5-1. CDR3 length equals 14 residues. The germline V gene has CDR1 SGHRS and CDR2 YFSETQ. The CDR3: CPSGIQSSYNEQFF.

CDR3 amino acids: CSALLGGGADTQYF. This sequence joins TRBV20-1 and TRBJ2-3; TCRdb indicates TRBD2, and absent DNA this call remains unverified. The CDR3 has 14 amino acids. Germline assignment: CDR1 DFQATT and CDR2 SNEGSKA (reference sequence).

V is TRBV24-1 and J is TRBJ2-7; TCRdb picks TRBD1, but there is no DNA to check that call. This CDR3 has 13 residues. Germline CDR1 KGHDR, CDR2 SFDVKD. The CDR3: CATSDGTVLEQYF.

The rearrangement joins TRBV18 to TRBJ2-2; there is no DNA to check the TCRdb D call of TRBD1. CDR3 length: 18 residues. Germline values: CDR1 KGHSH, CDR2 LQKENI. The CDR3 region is CASSPPRFGQRNTGELFF.

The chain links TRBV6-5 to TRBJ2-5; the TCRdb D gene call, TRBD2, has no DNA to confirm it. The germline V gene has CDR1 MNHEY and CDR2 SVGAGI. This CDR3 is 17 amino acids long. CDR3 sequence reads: CASSYSSSGGAGETQYF.

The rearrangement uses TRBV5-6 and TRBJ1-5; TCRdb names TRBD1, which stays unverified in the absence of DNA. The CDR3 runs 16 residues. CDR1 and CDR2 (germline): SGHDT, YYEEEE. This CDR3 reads CASSLWGQGVGQPQHF.

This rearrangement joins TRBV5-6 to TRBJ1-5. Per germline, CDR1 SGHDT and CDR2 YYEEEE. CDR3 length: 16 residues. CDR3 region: CASSLFKDLSNQPQHF.

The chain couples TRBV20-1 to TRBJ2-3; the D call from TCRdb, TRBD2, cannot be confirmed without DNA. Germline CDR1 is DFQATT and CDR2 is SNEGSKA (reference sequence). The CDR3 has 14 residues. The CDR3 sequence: CSVRREAGGYTQYF.

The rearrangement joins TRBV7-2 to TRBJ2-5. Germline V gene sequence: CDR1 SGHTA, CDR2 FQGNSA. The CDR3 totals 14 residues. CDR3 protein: CASSSWTLQETQYF.

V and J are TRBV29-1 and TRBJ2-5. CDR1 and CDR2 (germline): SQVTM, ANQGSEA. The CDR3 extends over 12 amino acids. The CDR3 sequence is CSGGRKQETQYF.

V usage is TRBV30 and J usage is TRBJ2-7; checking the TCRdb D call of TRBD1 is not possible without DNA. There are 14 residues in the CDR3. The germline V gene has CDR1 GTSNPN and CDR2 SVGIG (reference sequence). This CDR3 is CAWAIGTALYEQYF.

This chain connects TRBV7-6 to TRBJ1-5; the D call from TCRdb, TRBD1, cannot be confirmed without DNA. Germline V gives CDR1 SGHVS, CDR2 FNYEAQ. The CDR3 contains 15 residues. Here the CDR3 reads CASSLGVRGRQPQHF.

CDR3: CASRITGTGSNEQFF. V is TRBV2 and J is TRBJ2-1; as DNA is missing, the TRBD1 call by TCRdb cannot be tested. CDR3 length: 15 amino acids. Per the germline V gene, CDR1 is SNHLY and CDR2 is FYNNEI.